This T cell receptor beta chain originates from a study of blood T cell repertoires in COVID-19. Background on the study: Samples taken during acute and convalescent COVID-19 were collected in the United States, Italy and Spain. Sources were T cells, B-cell-depleted T cells, or PBMCs; the material itself was cDNA or gDNA.

In the source study's methods: The assay estimated nucleated cells by amplifying reference gene primers. Repertoires were generated with immunoSEQ multiplex PCR, while TCRdb's copy carries only in-frame clones and drops some. V and J calls and clone size are as listed in that table; D and trimming were resolved from the DNA. The profile shows fewer than 300,000 clones, 85% of them singletons. V was pared by 8 bases and J by 9 bases, with 23 bases between. The CDR3 contains 14 residues. In germline, CDR1 is SNHLY, CDR2 FYNNEI. V usage is TRBV2 and J usage is TRBJ2-7; TRBD2 might be the D (6 bases). This sequence originates from a human donor in a cohort sampled during active COVID-19. Sequencing used peripheral blood. CDR3 DNA: TGTGCCAGCCGAGTCGCGGGAAGACTTACGATGCAGTACTTC. Encoded protein: CASRVAGRLTMQYF.